The clone carrying this T cell receptor (beta chain) was seen only a few times. Its matching antigen is unknown. These data belong to a study of post-analysis software for immune sequencing data. Study at large: Included among the disease courses, which were recorded for the cohort, were relapsing-remitting, secondary progressive and progressive-relapsing multiple sclerosis. Study outcomes and limitations: Higher frequency in patients than in controls was seen for roughly five TRBV segments, with TRBV5-6, TRBV5-1 and TRBV20-1 among them.

Built from TCR beta cDNA, the libraries had unique molecular identifiers in them. A single record per CDR3 protein comes from TCRdb applying MiXCR to the PCR reads. The sample includes 450,000 to 700,000 distinct CDR3 sequences, roughly 40% of them seen just once. CDR3 length: 14 amino acids. Trimming pared 5 bases from V and 5 bases from J, leaving 15 bases between. What was sequenced was blood. The rearrangement joins TRBV12-3 or TRBV12-4 to TRBJ2-5; D remains ambiguous. The TCR sequence derives from a girl aged 10 to 17 with multiple sclerosis. CDR3 sequence (DNA): TGTGCCAGCAGTCCTACTAATGCGTTGGAGACCCAGTACTTC. It is translated as CASSPTNALETQYF.